This TCR beta chain was retrieved from a study of OX40 agonist ivuxolimab in advanced cancers. Study-wide results and caveats: Some nonresponders also had low normalized T-cell clonal expansion.

Per germline, CDR1 SGHRS and CDR2 YFSETQ. This CDR3 has 14 residues. The germline V and J ends were trimmed by 2 bases and 8 bases, with 14 bases remaining between them. On this clone: Its matching antigen is unknown.

Profiling relied on immunoSEQ multiplex PCR, and the TCRdb table lists in-frame clones only, not all of them. The sample yields about 110,000 clones, roughly nine tenths seen once. The material was CD4+ or CD8+ T cells sorted from blood, obtained in a trial of the OX40 agonist ivuxolimab. The rearrangement links TRBV5-1 to TRBJ2-1, with D perhaps TRBD2 (6 bases). This clonotype was obtained from an adult with an advanced solid tumor such as melanoma, head and neck, liver or kidney cancer. In DNA form, the CDR3 reads TGCGCCAGCAGCTTCCGGGCTGGCGGGGATGAGCAGTTCTTC. It translates to CASSFRAGGDEQFF.